These T cell receptor beta chains were read from a single sample in a study of CD8 T cells in Susac syndrome. Via MiXCR, TCRdb re-called the immunoSEQ multiplex PCR reads, giving one row per CDR3 protein. This sample has 80,000 or so distinct CDR3 sequences, with approximately 94% found just once. The sequenced sample was CD8+ T cells from PBMCs. The source is a human donor in good health. Each CDR3 is given with its conserved first and last residue. D genes are given only for firm matches. Expanded clones get a size class; other rows say once, few or many, or leave the size out.

abundance	d_gene	j_gene	v_gene	CDR3nt	CDR3aa
-	TRBD2	TRBJ2-3	TRBV5-1	TGCGCCAGCAGCTCCAGGGTGACTAGCGGGACTGCAGATACGCAGTATTTT	CASSSRVTSGTADTQYF
-	-	TRBJ2-3	TRBV11-2	TGTGCCAGCAGCCTAGAAAGAGGCAGGGGGAGGGCAGATACGCAGTATTTT	CASSLERGRGRADTQYF
-	TRBD1	TRBJ2-2	TRBV9	TGTGCCAGCAGCGCCCGACAGGGTTTCGGGGAGCTGTTTTTT	CASSARQGFGELFF
-	-	TRBJ2-1	TRBV6-2/TRBV6-3	TGTGCCAGCAGTTATCCCAATGAGCAGTTCTTC	CASSYPNEQFF
-	-	TRBJ2-2	TRBV6-2/TRBV6-3	TGTGCCAGCAGACTAGGGGTCCGGGAGCTGTTTTTT	CASRLGVRELFF
-	TRBD1	TRBJ1-1	TRBV27	TGTGCCAGCAGTTTAATAGCGCAGGGGGCTCCCGGTGAAGCTTTCTTT	CASSLIAQGAPGEAFF
-	-	TRBJ1-6	TRBV6-1	TGTGCCAGCAGCCTAACAGGTGGCTATAATTCACCCCTCCACTTT	CASSLTGGYNSPLHF
-	TRBD1	TRBJ2-7	TRBV2	TGTGCCAGCGGGGGACAGGAGCAGTACTTC	CASGGQEQYF
-	-	TRBJ2-1	TRBV20-1	TGCAGTGCTACCGACTACTCCTACAATGAGCAGTTCTTC	CSATDYSYNEQFF
-	-	TRBJ2-3	TRBV5-6	TGTGCCAGCAGCTTGGAGCCAGTCACAGATACGCAGTATTTT	CASSLEPVTDTQYF
-	TRBD2	TRBJ2-5	TRBV4-3	TGCGCCAGCAGCCAACGTCCTGCGGGGGACCCCCAGTACTTC	CASSQRPAGDPQYF
-	-	TRBJ2-2	TRBV3-1	TGTGCCAGCAGCCAAGCTAGGACAGAAAACACCGGGGAGCTGTTTTTT	CASSQARTENTGELFF
-	-	TRBJ2-2	TRBV7-9	TGTGCCGAGCCTCGACCGGACACCGGGGAGCTGTTTTTT	CAEPRPDTGELFF
-	-	TRBJ1-6	TRBV15	TGTGCCACCAGCGGGAGGGGGGAAGATACGGATTCACCCCTCCACTTT	CATSGRGEDTDSPLHF
-	-	TRBJ1-1	TRBV5-4	TGTGCCAGCAGCTTAGTCGTCAACACTGAAGCTTTCTTT	CASSLVVNTEAFF
-	-	TRBJ2-5	TRBV27	TGTGCCAGCAGTCCGCAGGGGTACCAAGAGACCCAGTACTTC	CASSPQGYQETQYF
-	-	TRBJ2-5	TRBV12-3/TRBV12-4	TGTGCCACTGGACGTACGGGAGAGACCCAGTACTTC	CATGRTGETQYF
-	-	TRBJ1-5	TRBV6-5	TGTGCCAGCAGCCTAAGTGTTGGTGGGCCCCAGCATTTT	CASSLSVGGPQHF
-	-	TRBJ1-2	TRBV7-9	TGTGCCAGCAGCTTAGCCCTTACAGTCCCCCACTATGGCTACACCTTC	CASSLALTVPHYGYTF
-	-	TRBJ2-5	TRBV15	TGTGCCACCAGCAGAGTCCCGAGTCGCGGGAACAGGGAAGAGACCCAGTACTTC	CATSRVPSRGNREETQYF
-	-	TRBJ1-1	TRBV6-2/TRBV6-3	TGTGCCAGCGGAAAGGGGAGGACTGAAGCTTTCTTT	CASGKGRTEAFF
-	TRBD1	TRBJ2-7	TRBV9	TGTGCCAGCAGCCCGGGGCGACAGGGGGGTAGATCCTACGAGCAGTACTTC	CASSPGRQGGRSYEQYF
-	-	TRBJ2-7	TRBV5-8	TGTGCCAGCAGCTTCCCGAGCAGGTCCTACGAGCAGTACTTC	CASSFPSRSYEQYF
once	TRBD2	TRBJ2-7	TRBV4-1	TGCGCCAGCAGCCAGACGTATACTAGCGGGGACTTCTACGAGCAGTACTTC	CASSQTYTSGDFYEQYF
-	TRBD1	TRBJ1-5	TRBV28	TGTGCCAGCAGTCCTCGGGACAGGTTTTATCGAACTTCTAGCAATCAGCCCCAGCATTTT	CASSPRDRFYRTSSNQPQHF